The 4 T cell receptor beta chains reported below all come from one sample, sequenced in a study of shared clonotypes between healthy human individuals (dated by TCRdb to about 2020). The library was built by means of the immunoSEQ multiplex PCR assay. Here the immuneACCESS table is served through TCRdb, limited to in-frame sequences with V and J called. Missing clones are a known gap in these copies; in checked studies unresolved V genes cover under half, and the rest lacks a known reason. The sample profile shows under 2,500,000 clones; 90% to 96% of them were found once. Approximately 0.13% of the sample is in the top ten clones. The specimen sequenced was naive CD4+ T cells sorted from blood. Sample cell subset or site, as interpreted from the label and publication: CD45RA+ positively selected. Receptor source: a young man in good health.

CDR3 amino acids: CASRSGGGSPLHF. For the CDR3, the DNA is TGTGCCAGCAGGAGCGGTGGAGGTTCACCCCTCCACTTT. The V call is TRBV27, the J call TRBJ1-6; D remains ambiguous. Germline V gene lookup returns CDR1 MNHEY and CDR2 SMNVEV (reference sequence). This CDR3 contains 13 residues. The V and J ends lost 6 bases and 9 bases respectively, with 12 bases between them.

This clone was picked up one time. The genes are TRBV5-1 and TRBJ2-3, with D unresolved. CDR3 length equals 14 residues. Trimming took off 4 bases at V and 5 bases at J, with 14 bases between the two ends. The germline V gene has CDR1 SGHRS and CDR2 YFSETQ. The CDR3 sequence is CASSLRVQEDTQYF. CDR3 DNA sequence: TGCGCCAGCAGCCTGAGAGTCCAAGAAGATACGCAGTATTTT.

The rearrangement uses TRBV4-1 and TRBJ2-5; D might be TRBD2 (7 bases). Trimming took off 0 bases at V and 4 bases at J, with 12 bases between the two ends. The CDR3 sequence is 15 residues long. Per germline, CDR1 MGHRA and CDR2 YSYEKL. CDR3 coding DNA: TGCGCCAGCAGCCAAGATTGGGGGGGGCGAGAGACCCAGTACTTC. Translating it yields CASSQDWGGRETQYF.

The genes are TRBV19 and TRBJ2-7; a weak D match, TRBD1 (5 bases). Trimming left V 3 bases short and J 0 bases short, with 9 bases between. Germline loops: CDR1 LNHDA, CDR2 SQIVND (reference sequence). This CDR3 region has 14 residues. In DNA form, the CDR3 reads TGTGCCAGTAGTATCTTCCAGGGCTCCTACGAGCAGTACTTC. This translates into CASSIFQGSYEQYF.